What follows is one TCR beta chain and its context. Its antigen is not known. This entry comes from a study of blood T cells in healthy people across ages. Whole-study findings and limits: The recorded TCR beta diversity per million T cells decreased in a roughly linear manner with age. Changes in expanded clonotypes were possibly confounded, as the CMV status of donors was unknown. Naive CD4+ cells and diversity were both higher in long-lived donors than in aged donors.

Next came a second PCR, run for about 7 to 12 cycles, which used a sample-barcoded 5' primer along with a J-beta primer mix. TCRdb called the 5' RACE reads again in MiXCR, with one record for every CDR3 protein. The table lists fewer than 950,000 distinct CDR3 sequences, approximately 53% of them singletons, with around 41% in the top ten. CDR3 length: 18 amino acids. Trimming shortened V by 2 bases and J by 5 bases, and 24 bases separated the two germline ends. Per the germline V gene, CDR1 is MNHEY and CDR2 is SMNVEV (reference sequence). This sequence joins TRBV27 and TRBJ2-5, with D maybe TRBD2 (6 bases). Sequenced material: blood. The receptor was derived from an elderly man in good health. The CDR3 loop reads CASSLIQLGGAGAETQYF. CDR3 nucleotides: TGTGCCAGCAGTTTAATCCAGCTCGGCGGGGCCGGCGCGGAGACCCAGTACTTC.